This TCR beta chain was obtained from a study of blood T cell repertoires in COVID-19. Overall study: Sites across the United States, Italy and Spain contributed samples from acute and convalescent COVID-19. Sample material is recorded as cDNA or gDNA derived from T cells, B-cell-depleted T cells, or PBMCs.

Participants, 18 to 89 years old, spanned fewer than 25 US areas. Participant-given clinical history determined each cohort assignment. Germline V CDR1 and CDR2: SGDLS, YYNGEE. Losses at the gene ends were 4 bases for V and 4 bases for J; bases not matched to a gene: 9. The CDR3 covers 15 residues. With regard to this clone: Other DNA sequences in the sample encode the same CDR3.

Sequenced by immunoSEQ multiplex PCR; TCRdb stores in-frame clones only, minus some. Of 250,000 to 300,000 clones in the sample, about 90% were seen once. The TCR comes from a human donor in a cohort exposed to, infected with or recovered from COVID-19 (not recorded which). The donor label of this sample is uncertain. The sample comprised PBMCs or T cells enriched from blood (not recorded which). V gene TRBV9 combines with J gene TRBJ2-7; TRBD1 agrees at 9 bases. CDR3 sequence: CASSPRQGGGYEQYF. The CDR3 coding sequence is TGTGCCAGCAGCCCGAGACAGGGGGGGGGATACGAGCAGTACTTC.